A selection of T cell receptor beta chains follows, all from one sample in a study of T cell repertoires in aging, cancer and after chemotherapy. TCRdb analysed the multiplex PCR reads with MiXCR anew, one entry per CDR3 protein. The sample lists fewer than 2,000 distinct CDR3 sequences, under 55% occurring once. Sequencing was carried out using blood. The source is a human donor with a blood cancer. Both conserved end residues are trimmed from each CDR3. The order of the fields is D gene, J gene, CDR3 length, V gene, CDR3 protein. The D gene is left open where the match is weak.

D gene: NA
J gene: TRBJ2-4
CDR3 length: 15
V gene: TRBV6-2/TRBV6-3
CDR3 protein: ASSYTPTGTGSNIQY

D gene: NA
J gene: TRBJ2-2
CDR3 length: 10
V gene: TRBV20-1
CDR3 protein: SANKGPGELF

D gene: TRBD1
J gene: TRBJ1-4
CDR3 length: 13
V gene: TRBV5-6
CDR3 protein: ASSLQQGAEEKLF

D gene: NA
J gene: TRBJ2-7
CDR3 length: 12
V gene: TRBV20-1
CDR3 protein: SADARTASYEQY

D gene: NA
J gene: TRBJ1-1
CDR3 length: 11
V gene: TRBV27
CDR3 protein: ASSLWVGTEAF

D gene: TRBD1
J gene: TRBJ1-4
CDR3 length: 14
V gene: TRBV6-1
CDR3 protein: ASSYVPDRGFEKLF

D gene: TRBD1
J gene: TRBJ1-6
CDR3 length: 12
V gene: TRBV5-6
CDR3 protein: ASSGTGGGSPLH

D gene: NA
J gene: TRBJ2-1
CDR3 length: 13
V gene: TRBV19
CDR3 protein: ASSMSAGGPNEQF

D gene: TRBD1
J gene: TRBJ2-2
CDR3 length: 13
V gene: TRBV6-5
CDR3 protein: ASSGQGANTGELF

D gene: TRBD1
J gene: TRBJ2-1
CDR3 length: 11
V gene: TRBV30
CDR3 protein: AWKFTGGNEQF

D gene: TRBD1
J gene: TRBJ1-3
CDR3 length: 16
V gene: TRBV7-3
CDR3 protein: ARTTESMPRTGHYTIY

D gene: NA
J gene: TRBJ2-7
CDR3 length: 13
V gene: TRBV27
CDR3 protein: ASSWAGLGSYEQY

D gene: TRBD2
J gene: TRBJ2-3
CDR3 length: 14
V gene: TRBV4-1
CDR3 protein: ASSQDRAGGTDTQY

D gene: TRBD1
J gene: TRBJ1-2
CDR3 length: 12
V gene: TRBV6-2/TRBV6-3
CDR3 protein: ASTQTTGDYGYT

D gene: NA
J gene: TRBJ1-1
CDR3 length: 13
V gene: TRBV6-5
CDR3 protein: ASSDPGFGNTEAF

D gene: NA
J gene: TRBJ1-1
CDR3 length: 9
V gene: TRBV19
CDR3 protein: ASGLGTEAF

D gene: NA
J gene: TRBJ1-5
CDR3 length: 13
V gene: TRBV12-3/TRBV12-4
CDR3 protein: ASHPTGLSNQPQH

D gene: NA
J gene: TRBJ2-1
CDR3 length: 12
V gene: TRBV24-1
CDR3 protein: ATSAAGANNEQF

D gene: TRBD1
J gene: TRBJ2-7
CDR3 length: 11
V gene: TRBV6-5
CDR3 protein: ASSAGTGYEQY

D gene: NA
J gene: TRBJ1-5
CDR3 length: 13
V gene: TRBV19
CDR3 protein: ASSPLTGRGIAQH

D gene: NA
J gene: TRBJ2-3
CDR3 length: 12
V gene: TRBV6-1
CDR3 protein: ASSLRGGTDTQY

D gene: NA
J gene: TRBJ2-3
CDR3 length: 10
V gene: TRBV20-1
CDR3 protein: SASGGTDTQY

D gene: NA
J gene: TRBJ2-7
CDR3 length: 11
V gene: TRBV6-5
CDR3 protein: ASSVGTPQEQY

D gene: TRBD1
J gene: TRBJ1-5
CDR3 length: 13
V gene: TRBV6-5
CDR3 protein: ASSPGTGVLQPQH

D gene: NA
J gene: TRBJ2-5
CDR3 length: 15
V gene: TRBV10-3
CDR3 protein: AISEIGRGALQETQY

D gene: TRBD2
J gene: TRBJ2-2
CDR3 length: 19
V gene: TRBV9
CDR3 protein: ASSVATTSRSGGFNTGELF

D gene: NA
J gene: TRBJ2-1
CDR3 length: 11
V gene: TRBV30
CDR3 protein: AWSVQPTNEQF

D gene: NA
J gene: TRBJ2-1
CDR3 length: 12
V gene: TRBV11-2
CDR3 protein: ASSIRDSLVWQF

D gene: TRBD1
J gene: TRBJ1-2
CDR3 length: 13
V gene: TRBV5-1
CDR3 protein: ASSFGTGYTYGYT

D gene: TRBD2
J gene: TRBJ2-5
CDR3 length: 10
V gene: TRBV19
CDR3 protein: ASSRTRETQY

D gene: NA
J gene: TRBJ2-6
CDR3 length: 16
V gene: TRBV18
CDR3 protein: ASPKGLSVLSGANVLT

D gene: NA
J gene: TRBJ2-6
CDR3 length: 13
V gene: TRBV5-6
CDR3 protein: ASSLVRAGANVLT

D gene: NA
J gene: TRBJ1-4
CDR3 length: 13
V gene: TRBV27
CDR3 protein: ASSLPRDIAEKLF

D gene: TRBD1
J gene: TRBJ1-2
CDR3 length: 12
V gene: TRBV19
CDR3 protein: ASSRDRGLLGYT

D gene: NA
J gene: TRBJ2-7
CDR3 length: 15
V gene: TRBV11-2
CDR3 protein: ASSSSQGIFDSYEQY

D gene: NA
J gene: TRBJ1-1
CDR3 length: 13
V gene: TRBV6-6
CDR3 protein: ASSYQPFMNTEAF

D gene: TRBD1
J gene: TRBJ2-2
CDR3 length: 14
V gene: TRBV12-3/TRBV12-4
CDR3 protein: ASSSRTGSNTGELF

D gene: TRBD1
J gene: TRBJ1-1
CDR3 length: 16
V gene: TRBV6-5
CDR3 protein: ASSAGRDRGRASTEAF

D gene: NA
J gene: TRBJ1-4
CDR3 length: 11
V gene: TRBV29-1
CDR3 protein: SALDATNEKLF